This T cell receptor beta chain was captured by sequencing in a study of control samples from healthy donors and cancer patients. TCRdb keeps only in-frame clones here, not all; method: immunoSEQ multiplex PCR. Of 75,000 to 90,000 clones listed, 85% to 90% were seen once; the top ten hold roughly 2.1%. Germline V gene sequence: CDR1 SEHNR, CDR2 FQNEAQ (reference sequence). This CDR3 region has 14 residues. Deletions cut 5 bases from V and 4 bases from J, with 13 bases between. The chain couples TRBV7-9 to TRBJ2-3; D tentatively fits TRBD1 or TRBD2 (6 bases each). The TCR was taken from a woman aged 40-49 years in good health. Sequencing used blood. CDR3 region: CASSVRDTPDTQYF. As DNA, the CDR3 is TGTGCCAGCAGCGTGCGGGACACGCCAGATACGCAGTATTTT.